The 8 T cell receptor beta chains below all came from one sample that was sequenced in a study of T cells in Graves' hyperthyroidism and ophthalmopathy. TCR beta CDR3 regions were amplified from RNA transcripts. Researchers ran a first-round RT-PCR on the TCR CDR3 using the HTBI primer set. One entry per CDR3 protein, called by TCRdb with MiXCR from the multiplex PCR reads. The repertoire has about 350,000 distinct CDR3 sequences, roughly 15% of them found once; the top ten carry around 20%. Sequences were obtained from blood. Every receptor here comes from an older woman with Graves' ophthalmopathy.

V usage is TRBV20-1 and J usage is TRBJ2-7, with TRBD1 matching 7 bases. The CDR3 consists of 14 residues. Per the germline V gene, CDR1 is DFQATT and CDR2 is SNEGSKA (reference sequence). J lost 2 bases, V lost 0 bases, and 4 bases had no gene match. CDR3 in DNA: TGCAGTGCTAGAGATATACAGGGGACCTACGAGCAGTACTTC. It specifies CSARDIQGTYEQYF.

The J gene is TRBJ2-1, the V gene TRBV28; 8 nucleotides agree with TRBD2. Trimming took 4 bases from V and 1 from J; bases not matched to a gene: 6. Germline assignment: CDR1 MDHEN and CDR2 SYDVKM. The CDR3 totals 16 residues. The CDR3 is CASSSFSGISYNEQFF. CDR3 DNA: TGTGCCAGCAGTTCCTTTAGCGGGATTTCCTACAATGAGCAGTTCTTC.

This clonotype was seen only a few times. The V and J genes are TRBV27 and TRBJ2-5, with 7 bases lining up with TRBD1. This CDR3 region has 15 residues. V lost 3 bases to trimming and J lost 11 bases; unmatched junction nucleotides: 15. Germline CDR1 MNHEY, CDR2 SMNVEV (reference sequence). In nucleotides, the CDR3 is TGTGCCAGCAGTTTTGGGACAGAACCTCCACAAACTCAGTACTTC. Its protein is CASSFGTEPPQTQYF.

This clonotype has a count of ten or more. This rearrangement joins TRBV11-1 to TRBJ1-2; D perhaps matches TRBD1 (6 bases). Germline V gene data show CDR1 as SGHAT and CDR2 as FQDESV (reference sequence). This CDR3 region has 13 residues. Trimming shortened V by 5 bases and J by 3 bases, and 10 bases separated the two germline ends. The CDR3 is CASSTGIDYGYTF. DNA of the CDR3: TGTGCCAGCAGCACAGGGATTGACTATGGCTACACCTTC.

Note on this clonotype: A much larger clone lies one base from this, so it may be a read error. V is TRBV20-1 and J is TRBJ2-1; 12 nucleotides match TRBD2. CDR1 DFQATT and CDR2 SNEGSKA come from the germline V gene (reference sequence). This CDR3 region has 19 residues. The CDR3 nucleotides are TGCAGTGCGAGGAGGACTAGCGGGATTGTCCCTCTCCCCTACAGTGAGCAGTTCTTC. Its protein is CSARRTSGIVPLPYSEQFF.

This clonotype was recorded at least ten times. This chain links TRBV20-1 with TRBJ2-5; a weak D match, TRBD2 (5 bases). The CDR3 is made up of 14 amino acids. Germline V gene data show CDR1 as DFQATT and CDR2 as SNEGSKA (reference sequence). V was clipped by 3 bases and J by 2 bases, with 13 bases between them. The chain's CDR3 is CSARPRVAQETQYF. The CDR3 bases are TGCAGTGCTAGGCCCCGGGTAGCGCAAGAGACCCAGTACTTC.

The CDR3 is CASSQSRGGASTDTQYF. The CDR3 DNA reads TGTGCCAGCAGCCAATCCCGGGGTGGGGCTAGCACAGATACGCAGTATTTT. The rearrangement links TRBV14 to TRBJ2-3; D could derive from TRBD1 or TRBD2 (5 bases each). V was pared by 2 bases and J by 0 bases, with 15 bases between. Germline CDR1 SGHDN, CDR2 FVKESK. There are 17 residues in the CDR3.

This chain connects TRBV25-1 to TRBJ2-3; 9 nucleotides agree with TRBD2. The V and J ends lost 3 bases and 6 bases, in that order; junction bases with no gene match: 10. Per germline, CDR1 MGHDK and CDR2 SYGVNS. The CDR3 totals 16 residues. CDR3 sequence: CASSDAAGGRRDTQYF. CDR3 coding DNA: TGTGCCAGCAGTGATGCGGCGGGAGGGCGTCGTGATACGCAGTATTTT.